These T cell receptor beta chains were read from a single sample in a study of cytomegalovirus exposure and HLA in healthy donors. TCRdb's table, derived via immunoSEQ multiplex PCR, lists solely in-frame clones and lacks some. The sample comprises about 130,000 clones, 72% of which are singletons, and about 4.4% rests with the top ten. Sequencing was done on a sample of PBMCs. The receptors originated from a man aged 50 or older in good health and CMV-seropositive. CDR3s include the opening cysteine and the closing phenylalanine or tryptophan. D genes are given only for firm matches. Expanded clones are given a class, and other clones once, few, many or no size at all.

abundance: few
v_gene: TRBV7-6
j_gene: TRBJ1-1
d_gene: NA
CDR3aa: CASSLGGTSRTTEAFF
CDR3nt: TGTGCCAGCAGCTTGGGGGGGACCTCCCGTACCACTGAAGCTTTCTTT

abundance: NA
v_gene: TRBV7-2
j_gene: TRBJ2-7
d_gene: TRBD1
CDR3aa: CASSLAGFAGTGASYEQYF
CDR3nt: TGTGCCAGCAGCTTAGCGGGCTTCGCCGGGACAGGGGCCTCCTACGAGCAGTACTTC

abundance: NA
v_gene: TRBV7-9
j_gene: TRBJ2-7
d_gene: NA
CDR3aa: CSSSPPGSYEQYF
CDR3nt: TGTTCCAGCAGCCCGCCGGGGTCCTACGAGCAGTACTTC

abundance: once
v_gene: TRBV6-4
j_gene: TRBJ1-1
d_gene: NA
CDR3aa: CASSDSGVTEAFF
CDR3nt: TGTGCCAGCAGTGATTCGGGTGTCACTGAAGCTTTCTTT

abundance: NA
v_gene: TRBV5-1
j_gene: TRBJ2-3
d_gene: TRBD2
CDR3aa: CASSFSGGHTDTQYF
CDR3nt: TGCGCCAGCAGCTTTAGCGGGGGCCACACAGATACGCAGTATTTT

abundance: NA
v_gene: TRBV19
j_gene: TRBJ2-5
d_gene: NA
CDR3aa: CASSVRAGLAGTETQYF
CDR3nt: TGTGCCAGTAGTGTCCGGGCAGGTCTAGCTGGAACGGAGACCCAGTACTTC

abundance: NA
v_gene: TRBV5-4
j_gene: TRBJ2-3
d_gene: NA
CDR3aa: CASSLYRVQGDTQYF
CDR3nt: TGTGCCAGCAGCCTCTACCGGGTCCAGGGAGATACGCAGTATTTT

abundance: once
v_gene: TRBV7-9
j_gene: TRBJ1-2
d_gene: NA
CDR3aa: CASSHDTKDYGYTF
CDR3nt: TGTGCCAGCAGCCACGACACAAAGGACTATGGCTACACCTTC

abundance: few
v_gene: TRBV21-1
j_gene: TRBJ1-2
d_gene: NA
CDR3aa: CASSKGQVDYGYTF
CDR3nt: TGTGCCAGCAGCAAAGGCCAGGTTGACTATGGCTACACCTTC

abundance: NA
v_gene: TRBV7-9
j_gene: TRBJ1-1
d_gene: TRBD1
CDR3aa: CSSSPSYRGRHTEAFF
CDR3nt: TGTTCCAGCAGCCCCTCCTACAGGGGGCGGCACACTGAAGCTTTCTTT

abundance: NA
v_gene: TRBV5-1
j_gene: TRBJ2-1
d_gene: TRBD2
CDR3aa: CASSSGTSGREGEFF
CDR3nt: TGCGCCAGCAGCTCCGGGACTAGCGGGAGGGAGGGTGAGTTCTTC

abundance: NA
v_gene: TRBV4-1
j_gene: TRBJ1-2
d_gene: NA
CDR3aa: CASSQGAGGGTYGYTF
CDR3nt: TGCGCCAGCAGCCAAGGGGCGGGGGGGGGAACTTATGGCTACACCTTC

abundance: NA
v_gene: TRBV2
j_gene: TRBJ1-1
d_gene: NA
CDR3aa: CASSEQNTEAFF
CDR3nt: TGTGCCAGCAGTGAACAGAACACTGAAGCTTTCTTT

abundance: NA
v_gene: TRBV29-1
j_gene: TRBJ1-5
d_gene: NA
CDR3aa: CSVGTANQPQHF
CDR3nt: TGCAGCGTTGGAACAGCCAATCAGCCCCAGCATTTT

abundance: NA
v_gene: TRBV7-9
j_gene: TRBJ1-4
d_gene: NA
CDR3aa: CASSLAREKLFF
CDR3nt: TGTGCCAGCAGCTTAGCTAGAGAAAAACTGTTTTTT

abundance: NA
v_gene: TRBV7-9
j_gene: TRBJ2-1
d_gene: NA
CDR3aa: CASSPEGLPSEQFF
CDR3nt: TGTGCCAGCAGCCCGGAGGGTCTGCCCAGTGAGCAGTTCTTC